These 14 T cell receptor beta chains originate from one sample sequenced in a study of blood T cell repertoires in COVID-19. The assay was immunoSEQ multiplex PCR, and TCRdb's table has in-frame clones only and misses some. The sample carries 200,000 or so clones, around 89% recorded once. Sequenced material: PBMCs or T cells enriched from blood (not recorded which). The receptors were gathered from a woman aged 18-29 years in a cohort exposed to, infected with or recovered from COVID-19 (not recorded which).

This rearrangement joins TRBV11-3 to TRBJ2-3; 8 nucleotides match TRBD2. This CDR3 is 18 amino acids long. Germline lookup yields CDR1 SGHNT and CDR2 YENEEA. Unmatched junction bases numbered 16, after V lost 5 bases and J lost 3 bases. Here the CDR3 reads CASSRLGGSGIGTDTQYF. The CDR3 nucleotides are TGTGCCAGCAGCCGCTTGGGTGGTAGCGGGATTGGGACAGATACGCAGTATTTT.

The J gene is TRBJ2-1, the V gene TRBV6-1; maybe TRBD1 (5 bases). The CDR3 consists of 15 residues. Per the germline V gene, CDR1 is MNHNS and CDR2 is SASEGT. Trimming took off 1 base at V and 10 bases at J, with 17 bases between the two ends. The CDR3 DNA reads TGTGCCAGCAGTGAAGGCCGTCCAGGATACAGGGAGCAGTTCTTC. This codes for CASSEGRPGYREQFF.

This sequence joins TRBV7-8 and TRBJ1-5; D is unclear. Germline loops: CDR1 SGHVS, CDR2 FQNEAQ. The CDR3 is 17 residues long. Between the trimmed V and J ends, which lost 4 bases and 0 bases, there was a span of 16 bases. The CDR3 is CASSSLSDIYSNQPQHF. CDR3 DNA sequence: TGTGCCAGCAGCTCCCTTTCCGACATCTATAGCAATCAGCCCCAGCATTTT.

This chain links TRBV6-5 with TRBJ1-1, with D possibly matching TRBD1 (5 bases). V lost 3 bases, J lost 3 bases, and 8 bases lay in between. The CDR3 consists of 13 residues. CDR1 and CDR2 from the germline V gene are MNHEY and SVGAGI. CDR3 sequence: CASSYDSYTEAFF. CDR3 nucleotide sequence: TGTGCCAGCAGTTATGACAGCTACACTGAAGCTTTCTTT.

This chain connects TRBV11-2 to TRBJ1-1, with 9 bases aligning to TRBD1. This CDR3 comprises 16 residues. The V segment lost 1 base and the J segment 1 base; nucleotides outside the gene matches: 4. Germline V lookup: CDR1 SGHAT, CDR2 FQNNGV. CDR3 nucleotide sequence: TGTGCCAGCAGCTTAGCCTACAGGGGGCCGAACACTGAAGCTTTCTTT. It yields the protein CASSLAYRGPNTEAFF.

The CDR3 DNA is TGTGCCAGCAGCTTGATGCAGGCGGGAGGCGAGACCCAGTACTTC. Protein sequence: CASSLMQAGGETQYF. This rearrangement joins TRBV5-4 to TRBJ2-5; 8 nucleotides line up with TRBD2. The trim removed 1 base at V and 5 bases at J, leaving 7 bases unmatched. The CDR3 totals 15 residues. The germline V gene has CDR1 SGHNT and CDR2 YYREEE (reference sequence).

The CDR3 DNA follows: TGTGCCAGCAGCTTAGGGGGGACTAGCGGCTACGAGCAGTACTTC. It specifies CASSLGGTSGYEQYF. V and J are TRBV13 and TRBJ2-7; TRBD2 matches at 11 bases. The CDR3 runs to 15 residues. The V gene end was trimmed by 0 bases and the J gene end by 3 bases; junction bases not matched to a gene: 1. The germline V gene has CDR1 PRHDT and CDR2 FYEKMQ (reference sequence).

This chain links TRBV2 with TRBJ1-6, with D hard to call. Germline loops: CDR1 SNHLY, CDR2 FYNNEI. The CDR3 spans 16 residues. Trimming took off 2 bases at V and 3 bases at J, with 11 bases between the two ends. The CDR3 nucleotides read TGTGCCAGCAGTGAAAGTGGAACAGACTATAATTCACCCCTCCACTTT. This translates into CASSESGTDYNSPLHF.

The count of this clone is one. Additional DNA sequences in this sample encode the identical CDR3. The chain links TRBV29-1 to TRBJ2-5; D is possibly TRBD2 (6 bases). V lost 5 bases and J 1 base, leaving 11 bases between the germline ends. CDR3 size: 13 residues. Per the germline V gene, CDR1 is SQVTM and CDR2 is ANQGSEA. The CDR3 reads CSVRRDIQETQYF. DNA of the CDR3: TGCAGCGTTAGGAGGGATATCCAAGAGACCCAGTACTTC.

The CDR3 spells CASSQLGRGARLGHNEQFF. CDR3 coding DNA: TGCGCCAGCAGCCAATTAGGGCGGGGGGCGCGTCTTGGGCACAATGAGCAGTTCTTC. The chain combines TRBV4-1 with TRBJ2-1; 8 positions agree with TRBD2. V lost 2 bases, J lost 5 bases, and 17 bases stayed unmatched. Per germline, CDR1 MGHRA and CDR2 YSYEKL. The CDR3 runs to 19 residues.

As regards this clone: Within the sample, other DNA sequences also encode this same CDR3. The rearrangement links TRBV3-1 (or the pseudogene TRBV3-2) to TRBJ2-7, with TRBD2 matching over 11 bases. This CDR3 comprises 15 residues. Looked up from germline, CDR1 is LGHDT and CDR2 is YNNKEL (reference sequence). J gave up 0 bases and V 3 bases, and 1 base lay outside the gene matches. The CDR3 loop is CASSQGTSGSYEQYF. As DNA, the CDR3 is TGTGCCAGCAGCCAGGGGACTAGCGGCTCCTACGAGCAGTACTTC.

This clone showed up just a few times. This rearrangement joins TRBV11-2 to TRBJ2-3; 11 bases fit TRBD2. CDR3 size: 14 residues. V was pared by 5 bases and J by 7 bases, with 5 bases of the junction left unmatched. CDR1 is SGHAT and CDR2 is FQNNGV in the germline V gene. The CDR3 DNA is TGTGCCAGCAGCCAAACTAGCGGGGGTAATACGCAGTATTTT. This sequence encodes CASSQTSGGNTQYF.

The chain has TRBV19 and TRBJ1-1; 7 nucleotides agree with TRBD1. This CDR3 spans 18 amino acids. The germline V gene encodes CDR1 LNHDA and CDR2 SQIVND (reference sequence). Losses at the gene ends were 3 bases for V and 0 bases for J; bases not matched to a gene: 13. The chain's CDR3 is CASSIPNRGGRMNTEAFF. In nucleotides, the CDR3 is TGTGCCAGTAGTATCCCCAACAGGGGCGGTAGGATGAACACTGAAGCTTTCTTT. Using reference TRBV19 and TRBJ1-1 for the parts outside the CDR3, the full variable domain is DGGITQSPKYLFRKEGQNVTLSCEQNLNHDAMYWYRQDPGQGLRLIYYSQIVNDFQKGDIAEGYSVSREKKESFPLTVTSAQKNPTAFYLCASSIPNRGGRMNTEAFFGQGTRLTVV.

This clone was counted once. The CDR3 protein is CASSFSNTGELFF. The CDR3 coding sequence is TGTGCCAGCAGCTTTAGTAACACCGGGGAGCTGTTTTTT. V usage is TRBV11-3 and J usage is TRBJ2-2, with D unclear. The length of the CDR3 is 13 residues. Trimming pared 3 bases from V and 2 bases from J, leaving 4 bases between. Germline-derived CDR1 and CDR2 are SGHNT and YENEEA.